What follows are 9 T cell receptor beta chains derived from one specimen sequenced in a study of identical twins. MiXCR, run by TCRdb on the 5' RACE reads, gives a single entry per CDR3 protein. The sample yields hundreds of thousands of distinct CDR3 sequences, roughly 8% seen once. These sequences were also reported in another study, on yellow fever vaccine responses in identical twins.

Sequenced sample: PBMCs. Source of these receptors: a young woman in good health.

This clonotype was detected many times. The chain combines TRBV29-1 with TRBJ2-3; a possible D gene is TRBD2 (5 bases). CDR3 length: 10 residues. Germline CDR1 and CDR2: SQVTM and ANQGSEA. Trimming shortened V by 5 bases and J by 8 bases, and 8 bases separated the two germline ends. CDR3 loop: CSVSGTTQYF. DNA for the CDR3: TGCAGCGTTAGCGGTACTACGCAGTATTTT.

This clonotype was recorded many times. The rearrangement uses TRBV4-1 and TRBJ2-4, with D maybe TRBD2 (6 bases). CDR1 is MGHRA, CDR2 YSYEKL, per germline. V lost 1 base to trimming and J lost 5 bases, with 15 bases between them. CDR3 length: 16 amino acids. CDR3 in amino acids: CASSQGIGSGQNIQYF. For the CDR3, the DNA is TGCGCCAGCAGCCAAGGGATAGGCAGCGGGCAAAACATTCAGTACTTC.

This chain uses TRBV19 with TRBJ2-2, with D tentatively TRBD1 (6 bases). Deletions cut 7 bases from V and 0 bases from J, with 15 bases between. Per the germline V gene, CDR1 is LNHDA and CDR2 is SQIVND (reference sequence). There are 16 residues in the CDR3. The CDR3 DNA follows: TGTGCCAGTACCCTCTTCGGGACAACGAACACCGGGGAGCTGTTTTTT. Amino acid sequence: CASTLFGTTNTGELFF.

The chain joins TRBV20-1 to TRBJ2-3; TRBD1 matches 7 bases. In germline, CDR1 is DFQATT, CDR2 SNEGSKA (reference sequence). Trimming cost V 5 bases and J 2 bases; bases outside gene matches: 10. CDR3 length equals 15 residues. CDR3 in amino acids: CSAATGQTTTDTQYF. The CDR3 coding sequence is TGCAGTGCTGCCACGGGACAGACCACCACAGATACGCAGTATTTT.

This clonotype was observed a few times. CDR3 DNA sequence: TGTGCCAGCCCCCGGGGCCAGCGGGGAAACAATGAGCAGTTCTTC. It yields the protein CASPRGQRGNNEQFF. This chain joins TRBV2 and TRBJ2-1, with TRBD2 matching over 7 bases. With V trimmed by 8 bases and J by 5 bases, 12 bases remained unmatched. CDR1 and CDR2 (germline): SNHLY, FYNNEI. The CDR3 is 15 residues long. Full variable domain (rest looked up from reference TRBV2 and TRBJ2-1): EPEVTQTPSHQVTQMGQEVILRCVPISNHLYFYWYRQILGQKVEFLVSFYNNEISEKSEIFDDQFSVERPDGSNFTLKIRSTKLEDSAMYFCASPRGQRGNNEQFFGPGTRLTVL.

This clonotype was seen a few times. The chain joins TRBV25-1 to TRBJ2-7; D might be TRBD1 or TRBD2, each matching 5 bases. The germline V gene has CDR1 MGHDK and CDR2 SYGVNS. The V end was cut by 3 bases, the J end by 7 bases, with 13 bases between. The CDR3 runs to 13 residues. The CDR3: CASSERDPTEQYF. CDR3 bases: TGTGCCAGCAGTGAGAGGGACCCTACGGAGCAGTACTTC.

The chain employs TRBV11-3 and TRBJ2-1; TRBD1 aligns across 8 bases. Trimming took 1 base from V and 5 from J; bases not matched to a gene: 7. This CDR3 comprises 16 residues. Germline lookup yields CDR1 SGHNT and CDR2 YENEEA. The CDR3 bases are TGTGCCAGCAGCTTAGGGGGGACAGGATACAACAATGAGCAGTTCTTC. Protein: CASSLGGTGYNNEQFF.

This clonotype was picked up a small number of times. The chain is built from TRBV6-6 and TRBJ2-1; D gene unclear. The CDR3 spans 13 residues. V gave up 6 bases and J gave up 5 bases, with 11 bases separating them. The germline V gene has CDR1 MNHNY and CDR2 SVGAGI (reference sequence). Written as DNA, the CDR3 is TGTGCCAGCAGGATTTGGGAAAACAATGAGCAGTTCTTC. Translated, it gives CASRIWENNEQFF.

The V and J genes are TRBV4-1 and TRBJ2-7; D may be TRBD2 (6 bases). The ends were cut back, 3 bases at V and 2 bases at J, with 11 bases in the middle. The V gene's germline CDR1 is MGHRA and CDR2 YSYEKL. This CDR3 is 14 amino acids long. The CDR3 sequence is CASSQEAGTYEQYF. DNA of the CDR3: TGCGCCAGCAGCCAGGAGGCGGGAACCTACGAGCAGTACTTC.